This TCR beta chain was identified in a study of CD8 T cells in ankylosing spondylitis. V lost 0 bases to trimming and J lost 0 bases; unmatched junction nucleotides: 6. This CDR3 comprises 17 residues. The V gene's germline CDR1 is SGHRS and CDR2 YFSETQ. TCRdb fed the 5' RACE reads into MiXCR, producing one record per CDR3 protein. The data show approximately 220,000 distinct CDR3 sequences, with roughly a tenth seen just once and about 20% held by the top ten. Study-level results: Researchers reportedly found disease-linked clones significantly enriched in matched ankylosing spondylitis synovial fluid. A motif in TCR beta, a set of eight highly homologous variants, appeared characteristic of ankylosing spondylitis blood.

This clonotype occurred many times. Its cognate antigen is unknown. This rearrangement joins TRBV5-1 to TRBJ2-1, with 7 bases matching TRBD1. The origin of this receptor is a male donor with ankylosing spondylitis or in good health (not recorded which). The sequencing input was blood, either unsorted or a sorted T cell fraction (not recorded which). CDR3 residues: CASSLDPQGSSYNEQFF. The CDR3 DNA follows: TGCGCCAGCAGCTTGGACCCACAGGGGAGCTCCTACAATGAGCAGTTCTTC. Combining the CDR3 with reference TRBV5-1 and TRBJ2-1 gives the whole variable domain KAGVTQTPRYLIKTRGQQVTLSCSPISGHRSVSWYQQTPGQGLQFLFEYFSETQRNKGNFPGRFSGRQFSNSRSEMNVSTLELGDSALYLCASSLDPQGSSYNEQFFGPGTRLTVL.